This T cell receptor (beta chain) stems from a study of CD8 T cells in Susac syndrome (dated by TCRdb to the late 2010s). Describing the broader study: Repertoire sequencing was used to test whether CD8+ T cell activation and differentiation in Susac syndrome was antigen driven. CD8+ T cell repertoire clonality was compared between eleven to twelve healthy donors, around 14 Susac syndrome patients and about 15 multiple sclerosis patients.

RNA was extracted using the RNeasy kit, and roughly 0.45 to 1 microgram was reverse transcribed with random hexamers. The immunoSEQ multiplex PCR assay, covering 54 Vbeta and 13 Jbeta segments, was used to amplify TCR beta CDR3 regions. Bias from PCR amplification was corrected by using a synthetic template baseline for primer optimization and for computational correction. In the original analysis: Only productive sequences were kept, with reads annotated to V, D and J genes according to IMGT and analyzed in immunoSEQ Analyzer. To calculate clonality, Shannon entropy was normalized by log2 of the number of productive unique sequences and then subtracted from one. Public and private clones were assessed among the 100 most prevalent clones of each patient and control. Susac-specific clones were defined as absent from healthy and MS cohorts, 1052 published viral clones and other ImmuneACCESS disease sequences. TCRdb reanalyzed the raw reads on its own, using fastp at Q25 for trimming and MiXCR for clone calling, and kept in-frame beta chains. Merged by CDR3 protein, the rows form single entries marked with the most common genes and DNA. Here the V and J calls rest on TCRdb's processing, not on the authors' analysis. The sample table lists some 300,000 distinct CDR3 sequences, around 84% of them with a count of one. The ten largest clonotypes hold over 0.1% of the sample.

The investigation overall reported the following: The number of individuals in the TCR sequencing and HLA analysis was acknowledged as relatively small.

This clonotype came up once. The clone's antigen remains unknown. No base qualities exist here, and no much larger clone lies one base off it. Evidence from a single read is weak. Peripheral blood CD8+ and CD4+ T cells from healthy donors, Susac syndrome patients and multiple sclerosis patients were profiled using high-throughput TCR beta sequencing. Treatment-naive patients with stable or active relapsing-remitting disease fulfilling revised McDonald criteria were used as multiple sclerosis controls. Bulk CD8+ and CD4+ T cells were purified magnetically by negative isolation, whereas CD8+ TEMRA cells were enriched by FACS. Blood was drawn into EDTA tubes, processed within 24 hours, and PBMCs were isolated by density gradient centrifugation. PBMCs intended for TCR sequencing were cryopreserved in liquid nitrogen and were subsequently thawed in a 37 degrees C water bath. The sorted or isolated CD4+, CD8+ and CD8+ TEMRA cells had a purity of 90% or higher.

CDR1 and CDR2, looked up from the germline V gene, are SGDLS and YYNGEE. The CDR3 covers 17 residues, taking in both the cysteine and the phenylalanine. This entry keeps only the CDR3 DNA: 51 bases, framed from base 1. V lost 3 bases and J lost 6 bases, and the count of bases not matched to a germline gene is 9. The TCR originated in a human donor with multiple sclerosis. The V and J segments used are TRBV9 and TRBJ2-1; the junction holds 13 bases that match TRBD2. The sequencing input was CD8+ T cells from PBMCs. For the CDR3, the sequence is CASSAPLAGGFPNEQFF. The nucleotide sequence is TGTGCCAGCAGCGCCCCACTAGCGGGAGGGTTCCCCAATGAGCAGTTCTTC.